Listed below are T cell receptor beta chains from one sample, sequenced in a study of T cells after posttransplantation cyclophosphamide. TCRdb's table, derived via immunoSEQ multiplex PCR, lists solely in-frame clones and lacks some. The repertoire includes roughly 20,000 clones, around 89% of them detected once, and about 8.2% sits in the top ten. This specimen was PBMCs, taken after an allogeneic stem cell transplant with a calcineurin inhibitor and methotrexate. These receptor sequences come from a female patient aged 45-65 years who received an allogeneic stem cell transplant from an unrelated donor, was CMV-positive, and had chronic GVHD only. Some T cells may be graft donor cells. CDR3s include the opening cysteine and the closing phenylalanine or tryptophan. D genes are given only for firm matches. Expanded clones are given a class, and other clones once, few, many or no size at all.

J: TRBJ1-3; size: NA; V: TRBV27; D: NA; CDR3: CASSSKYPGYSGNTIYF; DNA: TGTGCCAGCAGCTCGAAATACCCAGGGTACTCTGGAAACACCATATATTTT
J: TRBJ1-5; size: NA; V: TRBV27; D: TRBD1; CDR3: CASAGAGGEYNQPQHF; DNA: TGTGCCAGTGCGGGGGCAGGGGGCGAATATAATCAGCCCCAGCATTTT
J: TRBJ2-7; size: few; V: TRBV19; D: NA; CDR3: CASSIGIGAQGEQYF; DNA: TGTGCCAGTAGTATTGGAATAGGGGCCCAGGGTGAGCAGTACTTC
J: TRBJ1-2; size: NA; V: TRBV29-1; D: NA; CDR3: CSVEIDRVGYTF; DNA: TGCAGCGTTGAAATCGACCGGGTGGGCTACACCTTC
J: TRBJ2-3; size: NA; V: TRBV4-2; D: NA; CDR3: CASSGPGNTQYF; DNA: TGTGCCAGCAGCGGGCCGGGAAATACGCAGTATTTT
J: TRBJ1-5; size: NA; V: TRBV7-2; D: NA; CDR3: CASSLAANSNQPQHF; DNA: TGTGCCAGCAGCTTAGCGGCAAATAGCAATCAGCCCCAGCATTTT
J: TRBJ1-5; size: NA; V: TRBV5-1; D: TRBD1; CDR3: CASSLEGQGSQPQHF; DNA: TGCGCCAGCAGCCTGGAGGGACAGGGGAGTCAGCCCCAGCATTTT
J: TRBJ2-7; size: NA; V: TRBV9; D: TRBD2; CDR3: CASSPAGGSYEQYF; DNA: TGTGCCAGCAGCCCAGCGGGAGGGTCCTACGAGCAGTACTTC
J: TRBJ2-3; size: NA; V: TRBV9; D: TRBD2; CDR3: CASSAGLAGDTQYF; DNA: TGTGCCAGCAGCGCGGGACTAGCGGGAGATACGCAGTATTTT
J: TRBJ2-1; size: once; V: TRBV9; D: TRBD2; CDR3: CASSVYSGSSSGGSEQFF; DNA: TGTGCCAGCAGCGTATATAGCGGGAGTTCCTCGGGGGGGTCTGAGCAGTTCTTC
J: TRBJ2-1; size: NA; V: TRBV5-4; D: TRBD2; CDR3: CASSLKRELTNEQFF; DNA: TGTGCCAGCAGCTTGAAGCGGGAGTTGACCAATGAGCAGTTCTTC
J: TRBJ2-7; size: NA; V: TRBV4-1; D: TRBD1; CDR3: CASSHYRDRVGEQYF; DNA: TGCGCCAGCAGCCACTACCGGGACAGGGTAGGGGAGCAGTACTTC
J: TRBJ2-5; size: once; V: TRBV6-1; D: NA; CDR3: CASSVSRRQETQYF; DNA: TGTGCCAGCAGTGTATCTCGGAGGCAGGAGACCCAGTACTTC
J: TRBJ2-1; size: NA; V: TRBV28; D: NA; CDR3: CASVNTNSYNEQFF; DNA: TGTGCCAGTGTGAACACCAACTCCTACAATGAGCAGTTCTTC
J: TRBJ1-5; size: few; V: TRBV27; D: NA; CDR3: CASSLSRGGSFANQPQHF; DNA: TGTGCCAGCAGTTTATCGCGCGGCGGGTCTTTTGCAAATCAGCCCCAGCATTTT
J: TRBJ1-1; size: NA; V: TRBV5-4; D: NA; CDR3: CASSLTENTEAFF; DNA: TGTGCCAGCAGTTTGACAGAGAACACTGAAGCTTTCTTT
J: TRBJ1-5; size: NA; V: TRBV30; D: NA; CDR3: CAWSTGYGQPQHF; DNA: TGTGCCTGGAGTACGGGGTACGGTCAGCCCCAGCATTTT
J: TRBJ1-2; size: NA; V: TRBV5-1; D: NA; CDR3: CASSFGGGEGYTF; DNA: TGCGCCAGCAGCTTTGGAGGAGGGGAGGGCTACACCTTC
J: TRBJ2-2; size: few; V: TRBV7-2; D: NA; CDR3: CASSPRETNTGELFF; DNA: TGTGCCAGCAGCCCCCGGGAGACGAACACCGGGGAGCTGTTTTTT
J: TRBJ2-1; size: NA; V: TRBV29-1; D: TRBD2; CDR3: CSVDPGTSGLGVGEQFF; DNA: TGCAGCGTTGACCCGGGGACTAGCGGACTCGGTGTTGGTGAGCAGTTCTTC
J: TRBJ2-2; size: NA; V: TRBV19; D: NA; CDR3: CASGILGGGELFF; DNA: TGTGCCAGTGGAATTCTTGGCGGCGGGGAGCTGTTTTTT
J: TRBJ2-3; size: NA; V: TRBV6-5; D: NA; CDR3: CASTCTDTQYF; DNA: TGTGCCAGCACCTGCACAGATACGCAGTATTTT
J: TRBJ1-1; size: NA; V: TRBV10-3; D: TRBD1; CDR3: CAISLGTGGTNTEAFF; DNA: TGTGCCATCAGTTTAGGGACAGGGGGGACGAACACTGAAGCTTTCTTT
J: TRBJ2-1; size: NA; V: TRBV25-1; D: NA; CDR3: CASSPPGYNEQFF; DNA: TGTGCCAGCAGTCCCCCGGGCTACAATGAGCAGTTCTTC
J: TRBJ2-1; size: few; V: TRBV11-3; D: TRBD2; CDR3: CASSFSSGNSYNEQFF; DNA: TGTGCCAGCAGCTTTTCTAGCGGGAATTCCTACAATGAGCAGTTCTTC
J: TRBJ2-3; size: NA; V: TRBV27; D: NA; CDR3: CASRLEGGLPDTQYF; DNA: TGTGCCAGTCGGTTGGAGGGGGGGCTTCCAGATACGCAGTATTTT
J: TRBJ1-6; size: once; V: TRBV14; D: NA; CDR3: CASSRPGTNNSPLHF; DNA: TGTGCCAGCAGCCGTCCCGGGACAAACAATTCACCCCTCCACTTT
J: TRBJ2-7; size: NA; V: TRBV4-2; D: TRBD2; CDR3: CASSQVASGGAYEQYF; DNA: TGTGCCAGCAGCCAAGTGGCTAGCGGGGGGGCCTACGAGCAGTACTTC